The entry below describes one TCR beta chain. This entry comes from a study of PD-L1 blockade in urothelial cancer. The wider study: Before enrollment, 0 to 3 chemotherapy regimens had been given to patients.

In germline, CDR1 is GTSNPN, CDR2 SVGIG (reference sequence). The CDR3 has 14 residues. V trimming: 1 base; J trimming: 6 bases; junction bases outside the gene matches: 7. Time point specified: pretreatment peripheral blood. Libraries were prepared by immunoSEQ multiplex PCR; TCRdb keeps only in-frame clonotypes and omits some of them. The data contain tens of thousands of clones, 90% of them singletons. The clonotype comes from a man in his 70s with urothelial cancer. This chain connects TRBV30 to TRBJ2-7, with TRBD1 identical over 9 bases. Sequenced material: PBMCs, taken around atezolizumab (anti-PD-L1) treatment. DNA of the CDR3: TGTGCCTGGAGTGCCGGGACAGGGTTGGGCGAGCAGTACTTC. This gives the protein CAWSAGTGLGEQYF.